One and the same sample provided the 18 T cell receptor beta chains below, sequenced in a study of identical twins. TCRdb itself ran the 5' RACE reads through MiXCR, one entry per CDR3 protein. The repertoire holds under 900,000 distinct CDR3 sequences, with roughly 18% as singletons. The same data also went into a second study, on T cells expressing NK-cell markers.

Sequencing was carried out using PBMCs. These receptor sequences come from a young woman in good health.

This clonotype was counted a few times. The chain employs TRBV6-1 and TRBJ2-1; 10 bases fit TRBD2. The junction had 1 base not matched to a gene; V was cut back by 2 bases and J by 3 bases. The CDR3 totals 15 residues. Germline CDR1 and CDR2: MNHNS and SASEGT. CDR3 sequence (DNA): TGTGCCAGCAGTGAAAGCGGGGGGGTCTACAATGAGCAGTTCTTC. Its protein product is CASSESGGVYNEQFF.

The chain uses TRBV12-3 or TRBV12-4 and TRBJ1-1, with a tentative D call TRBD1 (6 bases). V was pared by 2 bases and J by 4 bases, with 11 bases between. The CDR3 sequence is 14 residues long. In DNA, the CDR3 is TGTGCCAGCAGTTTATTGCTGGGGGCCACTGAAGCTTTCTTT. Residues: CASSLLLGATEAFF.

This chain uses TRBV12-3 or TRBV12-4 with TRBJ2-7; TRBD2 is a possible D gene (5 bases). V was cut by 6 bases and J by 4 bases, with 16 bases left in between. CDR3 length: 14 residues. CDR3 sequence reads: CASRGSGPLYEQYF. The CDR3 DNA reads as TGTGCCAGCAGGGGGAGTGGGCCCCTTTACGAGCAGTACTTC.

This clonotype appeared a few times. The V gene is TRBV12-3 or TRBV12-4, the J gene TRBJ1-4; D is unclear. V was clipped by 2 bases and J by 8 bases, with 21 bases between them. The CDR3 covers 17 residues. This CDR3 is CASSLNGRASWREKLFF. In DNA, the CDR3 is TGTGCCAGCAGTTTAAACGGTAGGGCTAGTTGGCGAGAAAAACTGTTTTTT.

CDR3 DNA sequence: TGTGCCACCAGGGACCCTGGGGGGCCCCAGCATTTT. Amino acids: CATRDPGGPQHF. J is TRBJ1-5 and V is TRBV15, with a possible D match to TRBD1 (5 bases). This CDR3 comprises 12 residues. Between the trimmed V and J ends, which lost 6 bases and 9 bases, there was a span of 12 bases. CDR1 LNHNV and CDR2 YYDKDF come from the germline V gene (reference sequence).

The chain is built from TRBV20-1 and TRBJ2-3; no reliable D call. The CDR3 has 12 residues. With 5 bases removed from V and 6 bases from J, the gap between germline ends came to 12 bases. The germline gives CDR1 DFQATT, CDR2 SNEGSKA (reference sequence). DNA for the CDR3: TGCAGTGCTCCTCGCTCCGTCGATACGCAGTATTTT. This encodes CSAPRSVDTQYF.

V is TRBV7-9 and J is TRBJ1-1; D remains unclear. CDR1 is SEHNR, CDR2 FQNEAQ, per germline (reference sequence). V was pared by 7 bases and J by 1 base, with 13 bases between. This CDR3 comprises 14 residues. The CDR3 sequence is CASILWTQNTEAFF. CDR3 in DNA: TGTGCCAGCATCTTGTGGACTCAGAACACTGAAGCTTTCTTT. Looking up the rest from reference TRBV7-9 and TRBJ1-1 gives the full variable domain: DTGVSQNPRHKITKRGQNVTFRCDPISEHNRLYWYRQTLGQGPEFLTYFQNEAQLEKSRLLSDRFSAERPKGSFSTLEIQRTEQGDSAMYLCASILWTQNTEAFFGQGTRLTVV.

This clonotype was found a few times. The chain links TRBV20-1 to TRBJ2-5, with D perhaps matching TRBD2 (7 bases). This CDR3 comprises 16 residues. Trimming removed 6 bases from V and 5 bases from J, with 25 bases in between. Germline V CDR1 and CDR2: DFQATT, SNEGSKA (reference sequence). CDR3 nucleotides: TGCAGTGCCTTCGAGAGGGGCGGGGGCCCGAAGGAGACCCAGTACTTC. Its translation is CSAFERGGGPKETQYF.

This chain joins TRBV12-3 or TRBV12-4 and TRBJ2-7; TRBD2 agrees at 10 bases. The length of the CDR3 is 15 residues. Trimming took 1 base from V and 3 from J; bases not matched to a gene: 3. The CDR3 nucleotides are TGTGCCAGCAGTTTAGTAGCGGGGGGAGGCTACGAGCAGTACTTC. Amino acid sequence: CASSLVAGGGYEQYF.

The rearrangement uses TRBV6-5 and TRBJ2-7, with a tentative D call TRBD1 (5 bases). The CDR3 has 14 residues. Between the trimmed V and J ends, which lost 0 bases and 5 bases, there was a span of 11 bases. Germline CDR1 MNHEY, CDR2 SVGAGI. The CDR3 spells CASSYSYSRDEQYF. CDR3 DNA sequence: TGTGCCAGCAGTTACTCGTACAGCAGGGACGAGCAGTACTTC.

This clonotype was observed a few times. CDR3 nucleotide sequence: TGTGCCATCAAGGGACAGCAAGGCTATGGCTACACCTTC. This sequence encodes CAIKGQQGYGYTF. V and J are TRBV6-1 and TRBJ1-2; 7 nucleotides agree with TRBD1. The CDR3 consists of 13 residues. Germline V CDR1 and CDR2: MNHNS, SASEGT. The V gene end was trimmed by 10 bases and the J gene end by 4 bases; junction bases not matched to a gene: 9.

The chain joins TRBV29-1 to TRBJ1-1, with TRBD1 matching 7 bases. Trimming at V came to 1 base and at J to 4 bases, leaving 9 bases not matched to a gene. Germline V gives CDR1 SQVTM, CDR2 ANQGSEA. The CDR3 length is 15 residues. The CDR3 reads CSVEVWRGRGTEAFF. The CDR3 nucleotides read TGCAGCGTTGAAGTTTGGAGGGGGCGAGGCACTGAAGCTTTCTTT.

This clonotype was counted between two and nine times. CDR3 region: CSAHGTSSYNEQFF. Written as DNA, the CDR3 is TGCAGTGCGCACGGGACTAGCTCCTACAATGAGCAGTTCTTC. This chain joins TRBV20-1 and TRBJ2-1, with 8 nucleotides matching TRBD2. The CDR3 runs 14 residues. The germline CDR1 and CDR2 sequences are DFQATT and SNEGSKA (reference sequence). J lost 0 bases, V lost 6 bases, and 4 bases had no gene match.

This clonotype showed up just a few times. This rearrangement joins TRBV6-4 to TRBJ2-7; tentatively, D is TRBD2 (5 bases). The CDR3 has 13 amino acids. Trimming removed 7 bases from V and 5 bases from J, with 15 bases in between. Germline CDR1 reads MRHNA; CDR2 reads SNTAGT. The CDR3 sequence: CASKRKGMHEQYF. DNA of the CDR3: TGTGCCAGCAAGCGGAAGGGAATGCACGAGCAGTACTTC.

The chain is built from TRBV29-1 and TRBJ2-3; 12 bases align to TRBD2. This CDR3 contains 12 residues. Trimming cost V 7 bases and J 8 bases; bases outside gene matches: 4. Germline V gene lookup returns CDR1 SQVTM and CDR2 ANQGSEA. CDR3 residues: CSGLAGVSTQYF. Written as DNA, the CDR3 is TGCAGCGGACTAGCGGGAGTTAGTACGCAGTATTTT.

In this sample, this clonotype turned up many times. The rearrangement links TRBV12-3 or TRBV12-4 to TRBJ2-5; 9 bases line up with TRBD1. There are 17 residues in the CDR3. After removal of 5 bases from V and 5 bases from J, the junction contained 15 bases not matched to a gene. CDR3 coding DNA: TGTGCCAGCAGTGGGGCTCCGGGACAGGGTTTTGTGGAGACCCAGTACTTC. Protein sequence: CASSGAPGQGFVETQYF.

This sequence joins TRBV5-6 and TRBJ2-3; possible D gene TRBD2, 6 bases. The V end lost 4 bases, the J end lost 3 bases, and 27 bases lay between the germline ends. Germline CDR1 is SGHDT and CDR2 is YYEEEE. CDR3 length: 19 amino acids. The CDR3 DNA follows: TGTGCCAGCAGCCTGGAGGGGCCCCGCTCCGAACAGGTTACAGATACGCAGTATTTT. This sequence encodes CASSLEGPRSEQVTDTQYF. The full variable domain, its missing parts supplied by reference TRBV5-6 and TRBJ2-3, is DAGVTQSPTHLIKTRGQQVTLRCSPKSGHDTVSWYQQALGQGPQFIFQYYEEEERQRGNFPDRFSGHQFPNYSSELNVNALLLGDSALYLCASSLEGPRSEQVTDTQYFGPGTRLTVL.

The chain joins TRBV6-2 or TRBV6-3 to TRBJ2-1, with 7 nucleotides matching TRBD1. V lost 0 bases, J lost 4 bases, and 9 bases stayed unmatched. CDR1 MNHEY and CDR2 SVGEGT come from the germline V gene. The CDR3 has 17 amino acids. CDR3 residues: CASSYSKRDRLYNEQFF. In DNA, the CDR3 is TGTGCCAGCAGTTACTCGAAAAGGGACAGACTATACAATGAGCAGTTCTTC.